The present T cell receptor (beta chain) was sequenced within a study of cytomegalovirus exposure and HLA in healthy donors. In germline, CDR1 is SEHNR, CDR2 FQNEAQ (reference sequence). The CDR3 is 14 amino acids. With 6 bases removed from V and 6 bases from J, the gap between germline ends came to 18 bases. Broader study findings: A previous analysis found most TCR beta V segments productive roughly 87% or roughly 30% of the time. Cytomegalovirus status, reportedly, was diagnosed with high specificity and sensitivity by the classifier.

Concerning this clone: Its antigen is not known.

Vbeta (60) and Jbeta (13) primers were used in the PCR. Produced via immunoSEQ multiplex PCR; TCRdb's table is partial and in-frame only. Found here are about 150,000 clones, 82% of them singletons; the top ten hold under 7.5%. The chain carries TRBV7-9 and TRBJ2-7; D unclear. Source material: PBMCs. The sequence was collected from a woman aged 50 to 60 in good health and CMV-seropositive. This CDR3 reads CASRPPIDRGEQYF. Written as DNA, the CDR3 is TGTGCCAGCAGACCTCCGATTGACCGCGGCGAGCAGTACTTC.